A single TCR beta chain is shown here with its context. Its matching antigen is unknown. The sample has other DNA sequences that encode this CDR3 too. The source of the sample is a study of cytomegalovirus exposure and HLA in healthy donors. Whole-study results and caveats: There were 160 or so TCR beta chains listed as cytomegalovirus-associated.

The PCR ran on 60 Vbeta and 13 Jbeta primers. Generated by immunoSEQ multiplex PCR, the TCRdb table keeps only in-frame clones and is missing some. The sample records 150,000 to 200,000 clones, roughly four fifths being singletons. V lost 4 bases, J lost 0 bases, and 13 bases lay in between. CDR1 is SQVTM and CDR2 is ANQGSEA in the germline V gene. The CDR3 is 14 residues long. The receptor was derived from a girl aged 2-10 years in good health and CMV-seropositive. Sequencing input: PBMCs. The V and J genes are TRBV29-1 and TRBJ2-7; tentative D call: TRBD1 (5 bases). CDR3 sequence (DNA): TGCAGCGTTGGAGACAGTTATGCCTCCTACGAGCAGTACTTC. Translating gives CSVGDSYASYEQYF.